A selection of T cell receptor beta chains follows, all from one sample in a study of cytomegalovirus exposure and HLA in healthy donors. The repertoire was sequenced with immunoSEQ multiplex PCR; TCRdb's copy has only in-frame clones and lacks some. The profile shows around 200,000 clones, 77% of them singletons. The specimen was PBMCs. The receptors were gathered from a female donor in good health and CMV-seronegative. The CDR3 runs from the conserved cysteine through the conserved F or W. Each record gives: clone size, V gene, J gene, D gene, CDR3 DNA, CDR3 protein. The D gene is left open where the match is weak. Clone size is stated in some rows and not others, as once, few, many or a class when expanded.

clone_size: .
v_call: TRBV28
j_call: TRBJ2-7
d_call: TRBD1
cdr3_nt: TGTGCCAGCATCACGTCAACGGGACAGGGGGCGCCGGCCCACGAGCAGTACTTC
cdr3_aa: CASITSTGQGAPAHEQYF

clone_size: few
v_call: TRBV28
j_call: TRBJ1-5
d_call: .
cdr3_nt: TGTGCCAGCACGGAGATAGGTGAAGCTAGCAATCAGCCCCAGCATTTT
cdr3_aa: CASTEIGEASNQPQHF

clone_size: .
v_call: TRBV10-3
j_call: TRBJ2-5
d_call: TRBD1
cdr3_nt: TGTGCCATCAGGGCGGACTCGACAGGGATTGAGACCCAGTACTTC
cdr3_aa: CAIRADSTGIETQYF

clone_size: few
v_call: TRBV29-1
j_call: TRBJ2-6
d_call: .
cdr3_nt: TGCAGCGCGGAGGGGGCCAACGTCCTGACTTTC
cdr3_aa: CSAEGANVLTF

clone_size: .
v_call: TRBV9
j_call: TRBJ1-1
d_call: TRBD1
cdr3_nt: TGTGCCAGCAGCGCAAGACAGGGGAACACTGAAGCTTTCTTT
cdr3_aa: CASSARQGNTEAFF

clone_size: .
v_call: TRBV5-6
j_call: TRBJ1-2
d_call: .
cdr3_nt: TGTGCCAGCAGCCCTGGGAGGCGTGATGGCTACACCTTC
cdr3_aa: CASSPGRRDGYTF

clone_size: .
v_call: TRBV4-1
j_call: TRBJ2-3
d_call: TRBD2
cdr3_nt: TGCGCCAGCAGCCTTTCTAGCGGGGGGGCAGAAGATACGCAGTATTTT
cdr3_aa: CASSLSSGGAEDTQYF

clone_size: .
v_call: TRBV6-1
j_call: TRBJ1-4
d_call: TRBD1
cdr3_nt: TGTGCCAGCAGCCCGGACAGGGTATTGGAAAAACTGTTTTTT
cdr3_aa: CASSPDRVLEKLFF

clone_size: .
v_call: TRBV7-9
j_call: TRBJ2-7
d_call: .
cdr3_nt: TGTTCCAGCAGCTTAGTTCCGGGGTTTCGACCTAGCTACGAGCAGTACTTC
cdr3_aa: CSSSLVPGFRPSYEQYF

clone_size: .
v_call: TRBV18
j_call: TRBJ1-3
d_call: .
cdr3_nt: TGTGCCAGCTCGTCAGGGTATCGAAACACCATATATTTT
cdr3_aa: CASSSGYRNTIYF

clone_size: .
v_call: TRBV7-2
j_call: TRBJ1-5
d_call: .
cdr3_nt: TGTGCCAGCAGCTTAGACGGACAGCTTTATAGCAATCAGCCCCAGCATTTT
cdr3_aa: CASSLDGQLYSNQPQHF

clone_size: .
v_call: TRBV25-1
j_call: TRBJ1-4
d_call: .
cdr3_nt: TGTGCCAGCAGTGAGGCCGCGTCCCCTAGGAGCCGTTATGAAAAACTGTTTTTT
cdr3_aa: CASSEAASPRSRYEKLFF

clone_size: .
v_call: TRBV13
j_call: TRBJ2-3
d_call: .
cdr3_nt: TGTGCCAGCAGCTTTGCGGGGAGAAGCACAGATACGCAGTATTTT
cdr3_aa: CASSFAGRSTDTQYF

clone_size: .
v_call: TRBV4-1
j_call: TRBJ2-2
d_call: TRBD2
cdr3_nt: TGCGCCAGCAGCCTGCCCGGGACTAGCGGGGGGGCTTCGGCCGGGGAGCTGTTTTTT
cdr3_aa: CASSLPGTSGGASAGELFF

clone_size: .
v_call: TRBV5-3
j_call: TRBJ1-5
d_call: .
cdr3_nt: TGTCCCGGGAGGGATCAGCCCCAGCATTTT
cdr3_aa: CPGRDQPQHF

clone_size: .
v_call: TRBV5-4
j_call: TRBJ2-7
d_call: TRBD2
cdr3_nt: TGTGCCAGCACCTCTTCCGGGACTAGGTCATACGAGCAGTACTTC
cdr3_aa: CASTSSGTRSYEQYF

clone_size: few
v_call: TRBV10-3
j_call: TRBJ1-6
d_call: .
cdr3_nt: TGTGCCATCAGTGAGGGGGCCGGCTATAATTCACCCCTCCACTTT
cdr3_aa: CAISEGAGYNSPLHF

clone_size: .
v_call: TRBV7-2
j_call: TRBJ1-2
d_call: TRBD1
cdr3_nt: TGTGCCAGCAGCTTAGGGGGACAGAACTATGGCTACACCTTC
cdr3_aa: CASSLGGQNYGYTF

clone_size: once
v_call: TRBV27
j_call: TRBJ2-1
d_call: TRBD1
cdr3_nt: TGTGCCAGCAGTTTGGTGGGAAGGACAGGGGGCAATGAGCAGTTCTTC
cdr3_aa: CASSLVGRTGGNEQFF

clone_size: few
v_call: TRBV5-5
j_call: TRBJ1-2
d_call: .
cdr3_nt: TGTGCCAGCAGCTTCCCGTTTCGGGGTGGCTACACCTTC
cdr3_aa: CASSFPFRGGYTF

clone_size: .
v_call: TRBV18
j_call: TRBJ2-7
d_call: TRBD1
cdr3_nt: TGTGCCAGCTCACCAGACAGGGGTCCCTACGAGCAGTACTTC
cdr3_aa: CASSPDRGPYEQYF

clone_size: .
v_call: TRBV6-6
j_call: TRBJ2-2
d_call: .
cdr3_nt: TGTGCCAGCAGTGCCCCCGTAACTACCAGGGGCGGGGAGCTGTTTTTT
cdr3_aa: CASSAPVTTRGGELFF

clone_size: .
v_call: TRBV5-3
j_call: TRBJ2-7
d_call: .
cdr3_nt: TGTGCCAGAAGCTTGCGTCCTTGTCGTGGGAGCCACGAGCAGTACTTC
cdr3_aa: CARSLRPCRGSHEQYF

clone_size: .
v_call: TRBV9
j_call: TRBJ1-6
d_call: .
cdr3_nt: TGTGCCAGCAGCGTACAGGATTTTGGTAATTCACCCCTCCACTTT
cdr3_aa: CASSVQDFGNSPLHF

clone_size: .
v_call: TRBV7-2
j_call: TRBJ1-6
d_call: .
cdr3_nt: TGTGCCAGCAGCTTAGGGGGTCCCCAGGGTTCACCCCTCCACTTT
cdr3_aa: CASSLGGPQGSPLHF

clone_size: .
v_call: TRBV28
j_call: TRBJ1-5
d_call: TRBD1
cdr3_nt: TGTGCCAGCAGTCCCGGGACAGGGTTTTTTCAGCCCCAGCATTTT
cdr3_aa: CASSPGTGFFQPQHF

clone_size: .
v_call: TRBV18
j_call: TRBJ1-5
d_call: TRBD1
cdr3_nt: TGTGCCAGCTCACCAAAGACAGGGCCTCAGCCCCAGCATTTT
cdr3_aa: CASSPKTGPQPQHF

clone_size: .
v_call: TRBV7-2
j_call: TRBJ2-7
d_call: TRBD2
cdr3_nt: TGTGCCAGCAAGGGACTAGGCTACGAGCAGTACTTC
cdr3_aa: CASKGLGYEQYF

clone_size: few
v_call: TRBV2
j_call: TRBJ1-4
d_call: .
cdr3_nt: TGTGCCAGCAGTGAACCCCACCGAGGTAATGAAAAACTGTTTTTT
cdr3_aa: CASSEPHRGNEKLFF

clone_size: .
v_call: TRBV4-1
j_call: TRBJ2-4
d_call: .
cdr3_nt: TGCGCCAGCAGCCAAGATACCGACTTTACCTCCAAAAACATTCAGTACTTC
cdr3_aa: CASSQDTDFTSKNIQYF

clone_size: .
v_call: TRBV28
j_call: TRBJ2-7
d_call: TRBD2
cdr3_nt: TGTGCCAGCAGTGGCAGTAGCGGGAACGGTTACGAGCAGTACTTC
cdr3_aa: CASSGSSGNGYEQYF

clone_size: .
v_call: TRBV7-2
j_call: TRBJ1-1
d_call: TRBD1
cdr3_nt: TGTGCCAGCAGCCCCGGGACAGGACTTATGAACACTGAAGCTTTCTTT
cdr3_aa: CASSPGTGLMNTEAFF

clone_size: .
v_call: TRBV28
j_call: TRBJ2-5
d_call: TRBD2
cdr3_nt: TGTGCCAGCAGTCCCCAGACTAGCGGGGGGATACAAGAGACCCAGTACTTC
cdr3_aa: CASSPQTSGGIQETQYF

clone_size: .
v_call: TRBV19
j_call: TRBJ2-7
d_call: TRBD2
cdr3_nt: TGTGCCAGTAGTCTGCCGGGACTAGCGACCTACGAGCAGTACTTC
cdr3_aa: CASSLPGLATYEQYF

clone_size: .
v_call: TRBV4-1
j_call: TRBJ1-4
d_call: TRBD1
cdr3_nt: TGCGCCAGCAGCCAAGATTTCAGACAGGGGTACGGAAAACTGTTTTTT
cdr3_aa: CASSQDFRQGYGKLFF

clone_size: .
v_call: TRBV6-1
j_call: TRBJ1-4
d_call: .
cdr3_nt: TGTGCCAGCACAACAACTAATGAAAAACTGTTTTTT
cdr3_aa: CASTTTNEKLFF

clone_size: .
v_call: TRBV27
j_call: TRBJ1-5
d_call: .
cdr3_nt: TGTGCCAGCAGTTTAGGTCAGTTTAGCAATCAGCCCCAGCATTTT
cdr3_aa: CASSLGQFSNQPQHF

clone_size: .
v_call: TRBV5-4
j_call: TRBJ2-7
d_call: .
cdr3_nt: TGTGCCAGCAGCCCCGGGAACGAGCAGTACTTC
cdr3_aa: CASSPGNEQYF

clone_size: .
v_call: TRBV27
j_call: TRBJ1-5
d_call: TRBD1
cdr3_nt: TGTGCCAGCAGTTTATATAGGACAGGGGGCAATCAGCCCCAGCATTTT
cdr3_aa: CASSLYRTGGNQPQHF

clone_size: few
v_call: TRBV11-2
j_call: TRBJ2-7
d_call: TRBD2
cdr3_nt: TGTGCCAGCAGCTTAGTGGTTTCTAGCGGGGCGTACGAGCAGTACTTC
cdr3_aa: CASSLVVSSGAYEQYF

clone_size: few
v_call: TRBV7-2
j_call: TRBJ2-7
d_call: .
cdr3_nt: TGTGCCAGCAGATCCTCTACCCACTACGAGCAGTACTTC
cdr3_aa: CASRSSTHYEQYF

clone_size: .
v_call: TRBV29-1
j_call: TRBJ2-4
d_call: TRBD1
cdr3_nt: TGCAGCGTCGTGGACAGGGGTTCAGCCAAAAACATTCAGTACTTC
cdr3_aa: CSVVDRGSAKNIQYF